This note documents a single T cell receptor (beta chain) sequence. Its antigen is as yet unknown. This entry comes from a study of cytomegalovirus exposure and HLA in healthy donors. Points from the study as a whole: Cytomegalovirus-associated status was assigned to some 180 TCR beta chains.

Researchers ran the PCR with 60 Vbeta and 13 Jbeta primers. Here immunoSEQ multiplex PCR was the method, and the copy in TCRdb shows in-frame clones only, minus some. Of under 200,000 clones listed, 70% to 90% were seen once; the top ten hold more than 0.25%. Material for sequencing was PBMCs. This receptor was taken from a woman aged 25 to 39 in good health and CMV-seronegative.

The CDR3 DNA reads as TGTGCCAGCAGCTTAGGGTGGGTGGGGTCGGGGGACTCCTACAATGAGCAGTTCTTC. Its translation is CASSLGWVGSGDSYNEQFF. This chain joins TRBV7-6 and TRBJ2-1; perhaps TRBD2 as D (6 bases). V lost 1 base and J 0 bases, leaving 19 bases between the germline ends. The CDR3 is 19 residues long. CDR1 is SGHVS and CDR2 is FNYEAQ in the germline V gene.